This T cell receptor (beta chain) was sequenced during a study of T cell repertoires in cytomegalovirus infection. Study overall: Matching HLA type, along with CMV infection, was indicated by public TCR beta signatures. Study-level findings and limits: CMV-specific TCR beta clonotypes restricted by HLA-C dominated the ex vivo response.

Worth noting for this clonotype: The antigen is not known.

MiXCR was run by TCRdb on the reads, yielding one entry per CDR3 protein. The sample includes 360,000 or so distinct CDR3 sequences, 34% of them seen just once. The germline V gene encodes CDR1 LGHNT and CDR2 FRNRAP. The CDR3 is made up of 16 amino acids. Between the trimmed V and J ends, which lost 5 bases and 0 bases, there was a span of 13 bases. Sample: cultured PBMCs, taken from culture after CMV antigen stimulation. The chain links TRBV12-5 to TRBJ1-4; D gene unclear. The receptor was derived from a human donor in good health (CMV status not recorded). Some clones in this sample may be carry-over from other donors' samples. The CDR3 here is CASGPTLGATNEKLFF. The CDR3 DNA is TGTGCTAGTGGTCCAACCCTGGGTGCAACTAATGAAAAACTGTTTTTT.